This record concerns one TCR beta chain sequence. TCRdb's copy holds only in-frame clones and misses some; the assay was immunoSEQ multiplex PCR. Among some 110,000 clones listed, 88% were seen once. CDR3 length: 15 amino acids. V lost 0 bases, J lost 6 bases, and 18 bases lay in between. CDR1 and CDR2 (germline): SQVTM, ANQGSEA. This sample is part of a study of T cell responses to AZD1222 COVID-19 vaccine. Sequenced here: peripheral blood, sampled on day 0 of AZD1222 vaccination. The rearrangement links TRBV29-1 to TRBJ2-7; possible D gene TRBD2, 6 bases. The clonotype comes from an adult in good health. The CDR3 sequence is CSVEDLGLGGREQYF. The CDR3 nucleotides are TGCAGCGTTGAAGATCTGGGACTGGGAGGACGCGAGCAGTACTTC.